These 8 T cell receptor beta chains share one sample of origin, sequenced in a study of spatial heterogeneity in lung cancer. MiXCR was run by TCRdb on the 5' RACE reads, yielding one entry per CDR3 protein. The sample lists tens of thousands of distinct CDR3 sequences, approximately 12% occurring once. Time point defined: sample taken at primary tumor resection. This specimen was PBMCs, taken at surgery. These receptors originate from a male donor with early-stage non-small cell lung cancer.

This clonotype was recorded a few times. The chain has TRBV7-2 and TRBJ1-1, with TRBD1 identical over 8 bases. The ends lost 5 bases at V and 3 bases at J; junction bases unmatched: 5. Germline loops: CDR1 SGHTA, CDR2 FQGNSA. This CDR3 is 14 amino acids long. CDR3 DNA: TGTGCCAGCAGCGCCAGGGGGCGAGACACTGAAGCTTTCTTT. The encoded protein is CASSARGRDTEAFF. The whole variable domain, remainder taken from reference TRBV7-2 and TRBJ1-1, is GAGVSQSPSNKVTEKGKDVELRCDPISGHTALYWYRQSLGQGLEFLIYFQGNSAPDKSGLPSDRFSAERTGGSVSTLTIQRTQQEDSAVYLCASSARGRDTEAFFGQGTRLTVV.

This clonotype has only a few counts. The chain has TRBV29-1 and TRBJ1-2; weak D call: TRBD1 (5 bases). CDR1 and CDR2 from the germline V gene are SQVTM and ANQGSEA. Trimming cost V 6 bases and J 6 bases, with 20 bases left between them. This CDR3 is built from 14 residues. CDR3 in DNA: TGCAGCGTAGAACCCCTTGGAGGGGTGGATGGCTACACCTTC. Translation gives CSVEPLGGVDGYTF.

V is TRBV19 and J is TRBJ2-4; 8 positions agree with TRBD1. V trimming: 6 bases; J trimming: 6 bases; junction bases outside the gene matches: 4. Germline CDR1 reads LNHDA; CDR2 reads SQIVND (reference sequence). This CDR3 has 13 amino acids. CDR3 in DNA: TGTGCCAGTAGCAGGGGGCCGGGAAACATTCAGTACTTC. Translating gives CASSRGPGNIQYF.

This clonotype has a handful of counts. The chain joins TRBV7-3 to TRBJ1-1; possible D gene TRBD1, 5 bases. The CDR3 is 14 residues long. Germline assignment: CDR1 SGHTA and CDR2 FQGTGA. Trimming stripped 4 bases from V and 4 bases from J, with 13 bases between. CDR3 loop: CASSSTGGSTEAFF. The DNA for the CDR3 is TGTGCCAGCAGCTCGACGGGGGGGAGCACTGAAGCTTTCTTT.

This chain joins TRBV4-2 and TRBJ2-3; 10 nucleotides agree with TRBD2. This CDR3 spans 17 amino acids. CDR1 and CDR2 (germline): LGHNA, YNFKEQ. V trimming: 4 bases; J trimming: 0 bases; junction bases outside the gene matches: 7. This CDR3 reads CASSRKILAGSTDTQYF. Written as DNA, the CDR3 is TGTGCCAGCAGCCGAAAAATACTAGCGGGGAGCACAGATACGCAGTATTTT.

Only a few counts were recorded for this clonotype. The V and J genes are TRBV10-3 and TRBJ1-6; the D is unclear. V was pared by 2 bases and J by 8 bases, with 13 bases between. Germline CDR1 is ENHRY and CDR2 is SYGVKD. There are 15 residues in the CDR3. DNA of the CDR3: TGTGCCATCAGTGAGCGAGGGTCCGGGGATTCACCCCTCCACTTT. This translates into CAISERGSGDSPLHF.

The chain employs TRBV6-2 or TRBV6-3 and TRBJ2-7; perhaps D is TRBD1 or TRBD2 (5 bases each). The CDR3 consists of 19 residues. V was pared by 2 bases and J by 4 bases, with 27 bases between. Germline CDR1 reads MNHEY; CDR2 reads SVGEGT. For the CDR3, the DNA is TGTGCCAGCAGTTACCACACGGGACCAGAACAGTCTGATCGGTACGAGCAGTACTTC. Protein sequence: CASSYHTGPEQSDRYEQYF.

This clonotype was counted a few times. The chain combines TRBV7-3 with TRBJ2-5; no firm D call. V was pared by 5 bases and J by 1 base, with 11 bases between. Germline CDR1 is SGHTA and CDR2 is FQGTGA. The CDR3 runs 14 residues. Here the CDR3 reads CASSPFGSQETQYF. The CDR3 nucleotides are TGTGCCAGCAGCCCTTTCGGCAGCCAAGAGACCCAGTACTTC. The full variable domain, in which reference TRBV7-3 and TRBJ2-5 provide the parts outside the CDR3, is GAGVSQTPSNKVTEKGKYVELRCDPISGHTALYWYRQSLGQGPEFLIYFQGTGAADDSGLPNDRFFAVRPEGSVSTLKIQRTERGDSAVYLCASSPFGSQETQYFGPGTRLLVL.